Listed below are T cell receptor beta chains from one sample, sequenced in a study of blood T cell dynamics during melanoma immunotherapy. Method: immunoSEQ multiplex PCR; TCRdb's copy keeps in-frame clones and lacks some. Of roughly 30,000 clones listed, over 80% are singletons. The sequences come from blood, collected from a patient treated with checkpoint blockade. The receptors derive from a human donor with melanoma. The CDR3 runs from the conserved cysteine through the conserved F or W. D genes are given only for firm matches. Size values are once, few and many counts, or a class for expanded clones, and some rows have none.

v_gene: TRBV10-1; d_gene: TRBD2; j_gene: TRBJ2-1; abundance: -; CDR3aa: CASSLLAGGGDEQFF; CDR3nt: TGCGCCAGCAGTCTACTAGCGGGAGGAGGAGATGAGCAGTTCTTC
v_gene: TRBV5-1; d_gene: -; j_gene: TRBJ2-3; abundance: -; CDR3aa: CASSLGQHSTDTQYF; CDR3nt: TGCGCCAGCAGCTTGGGACAGCATAGCACAGATACGCAGTATTTT
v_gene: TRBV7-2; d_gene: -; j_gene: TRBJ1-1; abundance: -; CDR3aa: CASSLGMNTEAFF; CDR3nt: TGTGCCAGCAGCTTAGGGATGAACACTGAAGCTTTCTTT
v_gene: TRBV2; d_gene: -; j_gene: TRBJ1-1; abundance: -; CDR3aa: CASRGSEAFF; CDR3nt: TGTGCCAGCAGGGGGTCTGAAGCTTTCTTT
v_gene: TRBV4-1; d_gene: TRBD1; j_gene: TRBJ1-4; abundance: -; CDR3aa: CASSADGTGEEKLFF; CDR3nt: TGCGCCAGCAGCGCCGACGGGACAGGGGAGGAAAAACTGTTTTTT
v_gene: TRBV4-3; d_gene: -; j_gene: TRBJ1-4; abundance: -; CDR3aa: CASSQVSRTDEEKLFF; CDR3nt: TGCGCCAGCAGCCAAGTAAGCAGGACAGACGAGGAAAAACTGTTTTTT
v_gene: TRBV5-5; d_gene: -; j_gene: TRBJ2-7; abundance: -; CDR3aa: CASSLVGRGHEQYF; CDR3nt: TGTGCCAGCAGCTTGGTGGGTAGGGGCCACGAGCAGTACTTC
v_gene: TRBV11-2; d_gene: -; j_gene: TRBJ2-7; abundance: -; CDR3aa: CASSPRGSFNSYEQYF; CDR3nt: TGTGCCAGCAGCCCCCGGGGCTCTTTTAATTCCTACGAGCAGTACTTC
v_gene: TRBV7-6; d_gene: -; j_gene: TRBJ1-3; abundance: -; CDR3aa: CASSLSLDSGNTIYF; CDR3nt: TGTGCCAGCAGCTTATCGCTAGACTCTGGAAACACCATATATTTT
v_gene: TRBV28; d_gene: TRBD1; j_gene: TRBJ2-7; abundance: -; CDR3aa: CASSPGQGRSPYEQYF; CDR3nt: TGTGCCAGCAGCCCAGGACAGGGACGGAGCCCCTACGAGCAGTACTTC
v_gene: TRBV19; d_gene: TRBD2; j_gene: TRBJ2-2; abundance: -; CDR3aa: CASSFRTSGNTGELFF; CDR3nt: TGTGCCAGTAGTTTCCGGACTAGCGGGAACACCGGGGAGCTGTTTTTT
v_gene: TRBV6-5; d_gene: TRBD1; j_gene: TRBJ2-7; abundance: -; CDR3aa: CASRAGTGRSYEQYF; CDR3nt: TGTGCCAGCAGAGCCGGGACAGGGCGGAGTTACGAGCAGTACTTC
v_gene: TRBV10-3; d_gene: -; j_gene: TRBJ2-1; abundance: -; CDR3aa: CAISENLGNNEQFF; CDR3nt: TGTGCCATCAGTGAGAATTTAGGGAACAATGAGCAGTTCTTC
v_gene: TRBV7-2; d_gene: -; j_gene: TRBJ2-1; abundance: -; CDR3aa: CASSLAGESSYNEQFF; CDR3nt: TGTGCCAGCAGCTTAGCCGGGGAAAGCTCCTACAATGAGCAGTTCTTC
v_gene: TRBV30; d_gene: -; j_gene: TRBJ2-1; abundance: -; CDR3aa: CAWSEGIGAQFF; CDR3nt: TGTGCCTGGAGTGAGGGAATTGGGGCGCAGTTCTTC
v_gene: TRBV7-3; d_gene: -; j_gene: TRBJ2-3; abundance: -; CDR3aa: CASSPGVSTDTQYF; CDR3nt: TGTGCCAGCAGCCCAGGAGTTAGCACAGATACGCAGTATTTT
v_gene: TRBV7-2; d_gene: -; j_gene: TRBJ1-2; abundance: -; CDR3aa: CASSVQQGIEYGYTF; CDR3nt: TGTGCCAGCAGCGTTCAGCAGGGAATTGAGTATGGCTACACCTTC
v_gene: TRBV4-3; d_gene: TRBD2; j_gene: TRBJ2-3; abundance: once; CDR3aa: CASSQDHIGGGTDTQYF; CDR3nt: TGCGCCAGCAGCCAAGATCATATCGGGGGGGGCACAGATACGCAGTATTTT
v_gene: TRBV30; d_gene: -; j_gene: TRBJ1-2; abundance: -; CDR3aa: CAWSVHRTNYGYTF; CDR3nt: TGTGCCTGGAGTGTACATAGGACAAACTATGGCTACACCTTC
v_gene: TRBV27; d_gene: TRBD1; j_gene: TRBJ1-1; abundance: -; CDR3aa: CASSSQGQNTEAFF; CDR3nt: TGTGCCAGCAGTTCACAGGGGCAGAACACTGAAGCTTTCTTT
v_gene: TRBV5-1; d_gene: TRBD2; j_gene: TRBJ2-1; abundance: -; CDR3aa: CASSLGASGRRDEQFF; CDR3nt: TGCGCCAGCAGCTTAGGGGCTAGCGGGAGGCGGGATGAGCAGTTCTTC
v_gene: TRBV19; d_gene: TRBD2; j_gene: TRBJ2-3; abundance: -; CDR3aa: CASSQSGGGTGTDTQYF; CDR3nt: TGTGCCAGTAGTCAGAGCGGGGGGGGCACCGGCACAGATACGCAGTATTTT
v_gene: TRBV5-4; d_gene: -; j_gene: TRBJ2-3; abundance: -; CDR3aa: CASSLDRVRSTDTQYF; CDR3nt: TGTGCCAGCAGCTTGGATCGGGTGAGAAGCACAGATACGCAGTATTTT
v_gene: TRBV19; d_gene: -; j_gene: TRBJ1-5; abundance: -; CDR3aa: CASSPTRGSNQPQHF; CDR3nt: TGTGCCAGTAGCCCAACGCGGGGTAGCAATCAGCCCCAGCATTTT
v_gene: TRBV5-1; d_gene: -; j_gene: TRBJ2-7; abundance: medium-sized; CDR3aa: CASSLAGGGGEQYF; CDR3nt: TGCGCCAGCAGCTTGGCGGGGGGCGGTGGGGAGCAGTACTTC
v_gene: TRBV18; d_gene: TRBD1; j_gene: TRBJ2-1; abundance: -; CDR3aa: CASSPGTGGTNEQFF; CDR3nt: TGTGCCAGCTCACCTGGGACAGGGGGTACTAATGAGCAGTTCTTC
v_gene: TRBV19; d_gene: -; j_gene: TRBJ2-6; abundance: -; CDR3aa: CASSIGGTGANVLTF; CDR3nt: TGTGCCAGTAGTATAGGAGGGACTGGGGCCAACGTCCTGACTTTC
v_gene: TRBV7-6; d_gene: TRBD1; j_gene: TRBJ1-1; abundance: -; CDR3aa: CASSPRQGVNTEAFF; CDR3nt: TGTGCCAGCAGCCCTCGACAGGGGGTGAACACTGAAGCTTTCTTT
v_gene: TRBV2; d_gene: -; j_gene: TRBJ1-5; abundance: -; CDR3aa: CASSAGAGSNQPQHF; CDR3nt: TGTGCCAGCAGCGCTGGGGCAGGTAGCAATCAGCCCCAGCATTTT
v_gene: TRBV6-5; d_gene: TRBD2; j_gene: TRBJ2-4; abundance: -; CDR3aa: CASSYDGGDIQYF; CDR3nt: TGTGCCAGCAGTTACGACGGGGGGGACATTCAGTACTTC
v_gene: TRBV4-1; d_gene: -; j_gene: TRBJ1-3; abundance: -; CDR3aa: CASSQEFGPGGNTIYF; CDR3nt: TGCGCCAGCAGCCAAGAATTCGGGCCCGGTGGAAACACCATATATTTT
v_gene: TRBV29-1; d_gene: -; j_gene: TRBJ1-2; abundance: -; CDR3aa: CSVDRSLGYTF; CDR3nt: TGCAGCGTCGACAGGAGTCTCGGCTACACCTTC
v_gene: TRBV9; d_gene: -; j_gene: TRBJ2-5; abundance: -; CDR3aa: CASSVGMEETQYF; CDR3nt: TGTGCCAGCAGCGTGGGAATGGAAGAGACCCAGTACTTC
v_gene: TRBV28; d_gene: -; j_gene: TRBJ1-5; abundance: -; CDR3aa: CASSLRGGGQPQHF; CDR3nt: TGTGCCAGCAGCCTACGGGGAGGGGGGCAGCCCCAGCATTTT
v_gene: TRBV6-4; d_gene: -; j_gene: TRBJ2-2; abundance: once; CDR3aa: CDSSDLCGTRGLNTGELFF; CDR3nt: TGTGACAGCAGTGATCTTTGCGGGACGCGCGGACTAAACACCGGGGAGCTGTTTTTT
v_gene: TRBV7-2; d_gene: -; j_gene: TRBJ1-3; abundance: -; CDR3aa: CASSLARVSSGNTIYF; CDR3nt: TGTGCCAGCAGCTTAGCGCGGGTATCCTCTGGAAACACCATATATTTT
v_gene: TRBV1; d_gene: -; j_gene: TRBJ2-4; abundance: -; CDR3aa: CTSSQTHTSGRTKNIQYF; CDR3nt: TGCACCAGCAGCCAAACCCATACTAGCGGGAGAACCAAAAACATTCAGTACTTC
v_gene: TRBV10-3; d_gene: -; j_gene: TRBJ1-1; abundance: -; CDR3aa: CATKLTSTEAFF; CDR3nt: TGTGCCACCAAACTGACAAGCACTGAAGCTTTCTTT
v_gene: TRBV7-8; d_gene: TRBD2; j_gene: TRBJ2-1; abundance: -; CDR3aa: CASSHSGINEQFF; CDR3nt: TGTGCCAGCAGCCATAGCGGGATAAATGAGCAGTTCTTC
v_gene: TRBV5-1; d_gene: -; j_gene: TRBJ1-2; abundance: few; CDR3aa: CASSGNVNYGYTF; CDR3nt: TGCGCCAGCAGCGGGAACGTTAACTATGGCTACACCTTC
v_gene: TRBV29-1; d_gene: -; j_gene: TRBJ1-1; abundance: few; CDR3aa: CSVRNTEAFF; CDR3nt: TGCAGCGTTCGGAACACTGAAGCTTTCTTT
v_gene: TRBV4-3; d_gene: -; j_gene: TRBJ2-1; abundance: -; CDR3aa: CASSQETGAQEQFF; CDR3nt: TGCGCCAGCAGCCAAGAGACAGGCGCTCAAGAGCAGTTCTTC
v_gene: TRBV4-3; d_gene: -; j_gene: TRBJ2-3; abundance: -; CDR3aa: CASSQGITSDTQYF; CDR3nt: TGCGCCAGCAGCCAGGGGATTACATCAGATACGCAGTATTTT
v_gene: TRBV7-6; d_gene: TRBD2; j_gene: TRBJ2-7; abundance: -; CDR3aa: CASSLTSVPPGVQYF; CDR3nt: TGTGCCAGCAGCTTGACTAGCGTACCACCTGGAGTGCAGTACTTC
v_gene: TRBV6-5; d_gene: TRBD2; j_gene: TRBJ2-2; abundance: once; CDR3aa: CASSYSAGGNTGELFF; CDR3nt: TGTGCCAGCAGTTACTCAGCGGGGGGGAACACCGGGGAGCTGTTTTTT
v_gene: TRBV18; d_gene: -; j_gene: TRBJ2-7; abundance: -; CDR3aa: CASSTPFYRGQQYF; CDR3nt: TGTGCCAGCTCAACTCCCTTTTATAGGGGCCAGCAGTACTTC
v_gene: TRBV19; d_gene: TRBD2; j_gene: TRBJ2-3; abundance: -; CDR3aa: CASSQLAGVGTDTQYF; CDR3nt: TGTGCCAGTAGTCAGCTAGCGGGAGTAGGGACAGATACGCAGTATTTT
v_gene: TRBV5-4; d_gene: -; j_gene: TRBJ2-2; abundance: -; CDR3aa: CASSFDTGELFF; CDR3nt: TGTGCCAGCAGCTTCGACACCGGGGAGCTGTTTTTT
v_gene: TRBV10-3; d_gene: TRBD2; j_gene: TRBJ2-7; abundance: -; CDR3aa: CAISGGLATSYEQYF; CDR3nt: TGTGCCATCAGTGGAGGACTAGCAACCTCCTACGAGCAGTACTTC
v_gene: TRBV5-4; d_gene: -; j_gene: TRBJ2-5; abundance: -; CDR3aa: CASSLGQNQETQYF; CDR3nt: TGTGCCAGCAGCTTGGGCCAGAACCAAGAGACCCAGTACTTC
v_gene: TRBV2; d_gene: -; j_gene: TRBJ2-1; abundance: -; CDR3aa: CASSKSAGVGEQFF; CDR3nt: TGTGCCAGCAGTAAGTCCGCCGGTGTAGGGGAGCAGTTCTTC
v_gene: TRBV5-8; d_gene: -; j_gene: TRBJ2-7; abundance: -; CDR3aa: CASSNAISYEQYF; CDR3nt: TGTGCCAGCAGTAACGCGATTTCCTACGAGCAGTACTTC
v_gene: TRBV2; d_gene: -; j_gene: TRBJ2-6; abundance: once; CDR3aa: CASSAPDRYSGANVLTF; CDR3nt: TGTGCCAGCAGTGCACCTGACAGGTACTCTGGGGCCAACGTCCTGACTTTC